This TCR beta chain was retrieved from a study of cytomegalovirus exposure and HLA in healthy donors. This table comes from immunoSEQ multiplex PCR, and its TCRdb copy is limited to in-frame clones, with some not included. The sample carries under 200,000 clones, approximately 87% recorded once. This CDR3 is built from 13 residues. Germline loops: CDR1 MNHEY, CDR2 SMNVEV (reference sequence). Trimming left V 3 bases short and J 4 bases short, with 10 bases between. Input material: PBMCs. V usage is TRBV27 and J usage is TRBJ2-7; D perhaps matches TRBD2 (5 bases). The clonotype comes from a woman aged 30 to 39 in good health and CMV-seronegative. Here the CDR3 reads CASSFSSGYEQYF. CDR3 sequence (DNA): TGTGCCAGCAGTTTCTCAAGCGGTTACGAGCAGTACTTC.